This T cell receptor (beta chain) was sequenced during a study of T cells in localized non-small cell lung cancer. Trimming took off 2 bases at V and 5 bases at J, with 3 bases between the two ends. Germline CDR1 reads SGHAT; CDR2 reads FQNNGV. This CDR3 has 11 amino acids. Clones were sequenced by immunoSEQ multiplex PCR, and TCRdb holds only the in-frame ones, with some missing. The table has approximately 49,000 clones, 70% to 85% seen once. Sample: peripheral blood, taken before any cancer treatment. The sequence was obtained from a man aged 35 to 70 with stage I squamous cell lung carcinoma. The chain has TRBV11-2 and TRBJ2-5, with D uncertain. The CDR3 DNA reads as TGTGCCAGCAGCTTACGGGAGACCCAGTACTTC. It specifies CASSLRETQYF.